The present T cell receptor (beta chain) was sequenced within a study of blood T cells in healthy people across ages. V was trimmed by 5 bases and J by 5 bases, leaving 30 bases between them. The CDR3 length is 19 residues. Germline V gene sequence: CDR1 SGHTA, CDR2 FQGNSA. Combining a sample-barcoded 5' primer with a J-beta primer mix, a second PCR ran for roughly 6 to 12 cycles. TCRdb re-derived calls from the 5' RACE reads in MiXCR, one entry per CDR3 protein. The sample includes more than 900,000 distinct CDR3 sequences, 20% to 25% seen only once; the top ten take approximately 0.71%. This sample was also put to use in a study of T cells of mothers and their children.

The clonotype originates from a girl between 2 and 10 years old in good health. The rearrangement links TRBV7-2 to TRBJ2-5, with D perhaps assigned TRBD1 or TRBD2 (5 bases each). Sequences were obtained from blood. CDR3 region: CASSLDDGTLFMAGETQYF. CDR3 DNA: TGTGCCAGCAGCCTGGATGATGGGACGCTTTTCATGGCTGGGGAGACCCAGTACTTC.